This TCR beta chain was recovered during a study of untreated major depressive disorder (dated 2018 in TCRdb). General notes on the study: In this cross-sectional case-control comparison, antidepressant-free major depressive disorder patients and individually matched non-depressed controls were compared on T cell phenotype and TCR repertoire. The sequencing was a follow-up to the differences in Vbeta 5.1, Vbeta 11 and Vbeta 22 usage that flow cytometry had picked up across the whole cohort.

The Qiagen DNeasy Blood and Tissue Kit was used to extract total genomic DNA from purified CD4+ T cells. Amplification and sequencing of the TCRbeta CDR3 region, as defined according to IMGT, were carried out with immunoSEQ immunosequencing protocols. The study's own analysis went as follows. The immunoSEQ service preprocessed the raw sequence data to correct PCR and sequencing errors. After being loaded into the immunoSEQ Analyzer, the data underwent further analysis with VDJtools v1.0.7. The paired Wilcoxon signed-rank test was used to test differences between patients and controls. In TCRdb, the immuneACCESS table is reduced to in-frame sequences with V and J assigned. These tables do not hold every clone; where another copy was compared, an unresolved V gene accounts for under half, and the others remain unexplained. V, J and clone size are taken as reported in that table, and D and trimming were inferred from the DNA itself. Recorded for this sample are tens of thousands of clones; roughly 86% of them occurred a single time. The ten most abundant clones make up approximately 0.47% of the sample.

Each depressed patient was pairwise matched to a non-depressed control for sex, age, current smoking status and body mass index. All participants were of European descent. Controls had no mood disorder either currently or in their lifetime and had a Quick Inventory of Depressive Symptoms-Self Report score of 5 or lower. Major medical conditions, Axis I/II comorbidities, regular medication or illicit drug use, and drinking over 100 g alcohol a week were all grounds for excluding any participant. Around 30 ml of peripheral blood was drawn into EDTA tubes from each participant. Magnetic negative selection with the BD IMag Human CD4 T Lymphocyte Enrichment Set was used to purify CD4+ T cells from thawed PBMCs. The CD4+ enrichment method typically yielded about 95% purity as confirmed by flow cytometry. A subgroup of four or five case-control pairs, chosen blind to the chemokine receptor expression and flow-cytometric repertoire skewing results, underwent TCRbeta sequencing. All blood samples were collected in the morning at 8:00 a.m., and PBMCs were isolated by Ficoll-Hypaque gradient centrifugation. PBMCs were cryopreserved by gradual cooling to -80 degrees C and were kept in liquid nitrogen until assay.

What the study reported, not specific to this receptor: The sequencing comparisons used one-tailed planned tests on only three preselected Vbeta families. In CD4+ T cells, sequencing confirmed that depressed patients used TRBV05-01 (Vbeta 5.1) more than controls did, with a one-tailed test giving p = 0.040. In every sequenced subject, all of the top five TRBV05-01 clones were private clones. Because of the strict matching and exclusion criteria, the study sample was comparatively small, which limits how generalizable the findings are. TRBV25-01 and TRBV02-01 usage followed the flow-cytometry pattern but did not reach statistical significance in the sequencing data.

In the germline V gene (reference sequence), CDR1 corresponds to SEHNR and CDR2 to FQNEAQ. From its cysteine to its phenylalanine, the CDR3 spans 10 amino acids. The kept DNA is CDR3 alone, 30 bases in frame from the first base. Between the V and J ends, shortened by 4 bases and 9 bases respectively, the junction contains 6 bases. For this clone: Its cognate antigen has yet to be identified. Qualities for individual bases were not recorded, and no much larger clone is one base off.

The specimen was CD4+ T cells from PBMCs. The sequence joins TRBV7-9 to TRBJ1-1; matching of 5 bases hints at TRBD1 as the D gene. This clonotype originated in a woman between 40 and 55 years old in good health. The CDR3 sequence is CASSSGKAFF. At the DNA level, the sequence is TGTGCCAGCAGCTCAGGGAAAGCTTTCTTT.